This TCR beta chain comes out of a study of human T cells and chemical hapten exposure. One entry per CDR3 protein results from TCRdb running MiXCR on the RACE reads. The sample consists of approximately 80,000 distinct CDR3 sequences, 10% to 13% of them appearing once. Time point denoted: patch test 3, about 24 weeks after DPC sensitization. The sample's treatment: therapeutic diphenylcyclopropenone sensitization with weekly scalp DPC. V lost 1 base, J lost 9 bases, and 13 bases lay in between. CDR1 and CDR2 from the germline V gene are SGHVS and FQNEAQ. This CDR3 is 13 amino acids long. This clonotype came up many times.

This TCR was sampled from a woman in her forties or fifties with alopecia areata. Some clones in this sample may be carry-over from other donors' samples. The source material was whole blood, sampled in connection with sensitization to the hapten diphenylcyclopropenone (DPC). The chain joins TRBV7-8 to TRBJ2-7; possible D gene TRBD2, 5 bases. The CDR3 bases are TGTGCCAGCAGCTTAGACCCCACGGGAAGGCAGTACTTC. It specifies CASSLDPTGRQYF.